This T cell receptor beta chain was identified in a study of blood T cell repertoires in COVID-19. The CDR3 runs 15 residues. Germline V gene sequence: CDR1 MNHGY, CDR2 SAAAGT. The trim removed 6 bases at V and 2 bases at J, leaving 6 bases unmatched. TCRdb keeps only in-frame clones here, not all; method: immunoSEQ multiplex PCR. The table has around 200,000 clones, about nine tenths seen once. This clonotype was sampled from a woman aged 40 to 50 with acute COVID-19. The sequenced material came from PBMCs or T cells enriched from blood (not recorded which). V is TRBV6-8 and J is TRBJ2-1, with 8 bases identical to TRBD2. The CDR3 sequence: CASSGGDLTYNEQFF. The CDR3 DNA reads TGTGCCAGCAGCGGGGGGGACCTTACCTACAATGAGCAGTTCTTC.